A selection of T cell receptor beta chains follows, all from one sample in a study of T-cell memory formation after mild COVID-19. MiXCR was run by TCRdb on the 5' RACE reads, yielding one entry per CDR3 protein. The sample lists just under 150,000 distinct CDR3 sequences; 15% to 20% were seen once. The sequencing input was PBMCs or a T cell subset sorted from them (not recorded which). Receptor source: an adult woman who had mild COVID-19 (a few samples of this study predate the infection). Cell type and time point are not known. CDR3s include the opening cysteine and the closing phenylalanine or tryptophan. The order of the fields is D gene, J gene, V gene, clone size, CDR3 protein, CDR3 DNA. The D gene is left open where the match is weak. Size values are once, few and many counts, or a class for expanded clones, and some rows have none.

- TRBJ2-2 TRBV7-8 many CASSPSNTGELFF TGTGCCAGCAGCCCATCAAACACCGGGGAGCTGTTTTTT
TRBD1 TRBJ2-2 TRBV5-1 few CASSSGQGWTGELFF TGCGCCAGCAGCTCGGGACAGGGTTGGACCGGGGAGCTGTTTTTT
TRBD2 TRBJ2-1 TRBV11-2 - CASSLGLAGVFTNEQFF TGTGCCAGCAGCTTAGGCTTAGCGGGAGTTTTTACGAATGAGCAGTTCTTC
- TRBJ1-1 TRBV7-9 - CASSVLMRDTEAFF TGTGCCAGCAGTGTACTTATGAGGGACACTGAAGCTTTCTTT
- TRBJ2-3 TRBV29-1 few CSGSNTQYF TGCAGCGGGTCGAATACGCAGTATTTT
TRBD1 TRBJ2-7 TRBV3-1 medium-sized CASSQDPGTGGDEQYF TGTGCCAGCAGCCAAGACCCCGGGACAGGGGGCGACGAGCAGTACTTC
- TRBJ1-1 TRBV6-1 once CAGARSTRSRNTEAFF TGTGCCGGGGCACGCAGCACGCGCTCGAGGAACACTGAAGCTTTCTTT
- TRBJ1-1 TRBV20-1 - CSASYKWNTEAFF TGCAGTGCTAGCTATAAATGGAACACTGAAGCTTTCTTT
- TRBJ2-7 TRBV7-8 - CASTLAAGPSYEQYF TGTGCCAGCACCCTCGCGGCGGGTCCTTCCTACGAGCAGTACTTC
- TRBJ2-4 TRBV15 - CATSRDGGNIQYF TGTGCCACCAGCAGAGATGGGGGGAACATTCAGTACTTC
- TRBJ2-7 TRBV24-1 - CATSDTGSHEQYF TGTGCCACCAGTGATACAGGGTCCCACGAGCAGTACTTC
TRBD2 TRBJ2-1 TRBV6-1 few CASSEGTSGRFEQFF TGTGCCAGCAGTGAAGGGACTAGCGGGAGATTTGAGCAGTTCTTC
- TRBJ2-7 TRBV18 - CASSPLRGLPEQYF TGTGCCAGCTCGCCATTAAGGGGACTTCCCGAGCAGTACTTC
- TRBJ2-2 TRBV7-7 - CASSLMAGGELFF TGTGCTAGCAGCTTAATGGCGGGCGGGGAGCTGTTTTTT
- TRBJ1-1 TRBV25-1 - CASSDPTRAEAFF TGTGCCAGCAGTGACCCTACCCGCGCTGAAGCTTTCTTT
TRBD1 TRBJ1-6 TRBV9 - CASSARTGGGPLHF TGTGCCAGCAGCGCACGGACAGGGGGTGGACCCCTCCACTTT
- TRBJ1-1 TRBV5-1 - CASSFAAGVNTEAFF TGCGCCAGCAGCTTCGCCGCAGGGGTGAACACTGAAGCTTTCTTT
- TRBJ2-5 TRBV11-1 once CASSAQKGGETQYF TGTGCCAGCAGCGCCCAGAAGGGAGGAGAGACCCAGTACTTC
- TRBJ2-1 TRBV11-2 - CASSLADLDRSSYNEQFF TGTGCCAGCAGCTTAGCAGATCTGGACAGAAGCTCCTACAATGAGCAGTTCTTC
TRBD1 TRBJ1-1 TRBV5-1 few CASSKRNIDRGTEAFF TGCGCCAGCAGCAAAAGAAACATTGACAGGGGAACTGAAGCTTTCTTT
- TRBJ1-2 TRBV20-1 - CSARETVNLYGYTF TGCAGTGCTAGAGAGACAGTTAACCTCTATGGCTACACCTTC
- TRBJ2-7 TRBV12-3/TRBV12-4 - CASSLSLASYEQYF TGTGCCAGCAGTTTGTCCCTAGCCTCCTACGAGCAGTACTTC
TRBD1 TRBJ2-5 TRBV3-1 - CASRSTIVPRGGHGTQYF TGTGCCAGCAGATCGACCATTGTCCCCAGAGGGGGCCATGGGACCCAGTACTTC
- TRBJ2-7 TRBV3-1 many CASSHGTVSYEQYF TGTGCCAGCAGCCACGGGACCGTCTCCTACGAGCAGTACTTC
- TRBJ2-1 TRBV11-2 - CASNYRGAPSYNEQFF TGTGCCAGCAACTACCGGGGGGCACCGTCCTACAATGAGCAGTTCTTC
- TRBJ2-1 TRBV7-2 many CASSSRVYNEQFF TGTGCCAGCAGCTCCCGGGTCTACAATGAGCAGTTCTTC
- TRBJ1-1 TRBV5-5 - CASSLANRLEAFF TGTGCCAGCAGCTTGGCCAACAGGTTGGAAGCTTTCTTT
TRBD1 TRBJ2-4 TRBV18 - CASSPTGGSVKNIQYF TGTGCCAGCTCACCAACAGGGGGATCGGTCAAAAACATTCAGTACTTC
- TRBJ2-1 TRBV2 - CASSEGTAEQFF TGTGCCAGCAGTGAAGGGACAGCCGAGCAGTTCTTC
- TRBJ1-1 TRBV30 few CAWKSPGPWGSLF TGTGCCTGGAAATCGCCCGGGCCCTGGGGAAGTCTCTTT
- TRBJ2-3 TRBV5-4 few CASSLGAGITDTQYF TGTGCCAGCAGCTTGGGTGCGGGGATCACAGATACGCAGTATTTT
- TRBJ2-7 TRBV12-3/TRBV12-4 many CASSLYRHEQYF TGTGCCAGCAGTTTGTACCGCCACGAGCAGTACTTC
TRBD2 TRBJ2-7 TRBV7-9 - CASGGGLAGEQYF TGTGCCAGCGGAGGAGGACTAGCTGGCGAGCAGTACTTC
- TRBJ1-1 TRBV29-1 - CSVADGNTEAFF TGCAGCGTTGCGGACGGGAACACTGAAGCTTTCTTT
- TRBJ2-7 TRBV29-1 - CSVGRGNYEQYF TGCAGCGTTGGGAGAGGGAACTACGAGCAGTACTTC
TRBD2 TRBJ2-3 TRBV30 few CAWSVASGGAGDTQYF TGTGCCTGGAGTGTCGCTAGCGGGGGGGCCGGAGATACGCAGTATTTT
- TRBJ1-1 TRBV12-3/TRBV12-4 few CASSARGTVNTEAFF TGTGCCAGCAGTGCTCGAGGGACGGTGAACACTGAAGCTTTCTTT
- TRBJ2-5 TRBV29-1 - CSVPNDRTVQETQYF TGCAGCGTCCCTAACGATCGGACAGTCCAAGAGACCCAGTACTTC
- TRBJ2-3 TRBV5-1 few CASSLEDSYKGDTQYF TGCGCCAGCAGCTTGGAAGACAGTTATAAAGGGGATACGCAGTATTTT
TRBD2 TRBJ2-1 TRBV20-1 - CSASGLAVLYSYNEQFF TGCAGTGCTAGTGGGCTAGCGGTACTTTACTCCTACAATGAGCAGTTCTTC
TRBD1 TRBJ2-2 TRBV5-1 - CASSLGQGPGELFF TGCGCCAGCAGCTTGGGACAGGGCCCCGGGGAGCTGTTTTTT
- TRBJ2-2 TRBV20-1 - CSASRRGSTGELFF TGCAGTGCTAGTCGTCGGGGTAGCACCGGGGAGCTGTTTTTT
- TRBJ2-7 TRBV12-3/TRBV12-4 - CASSTFYEQYF TGTGCCAGCAGTACGTTCTACGAGCAGTACTTC
TRBD2 TRBJ2-2 TRBV7-3 - CASGGVVGELFF TGTGCCAGCGGGGGGGTCGTCGGGGAGCTGTTTTTT
TRBD2 TRBJ2-3 TRBV20-1 - CSAPPAGGADTQYF TGCAGTGCGCCCCCAGCGGGAGGAGCAGATACGCAGTATTTT
TRBD1 TRBJ1-2 TRBV6-5 - CASSPRTGRGGYTF TGTGCCAGCAGTCCAAGGACAGGGAGGGGCGGCTACACCTTC
TRBD2 TRBJ2-7 TRBV7-9 - CASSLSGTTFSYEQYF TGTGCCAGCAGCTTGTCCGGGACTACTTTCTCCTACGAGCAGTACTTC
- TRBJ1-5 TRBV30 - CAWSVQDYQPQHF TGTGCCTGGAGTGTACAGGACTATCAGCCCCAGCATTTT
TRBD1 TRBJ1-1 TRBV2 - CASSEVGLRGRAEAFF TGTGCCAGCAGTGAAGTTGGGCTGAGGGGGCGGGCTGAAGCTTTCTTT
TRBD2 TRBJ2-5 TRBV12-3/TRBV12-4 few CASSLAAGGQETQYF TGTGCCAGCAGTTTAGCAGCGGGGGGCCAAGAGACCCAGTACTTC
TRBD2 TRBJ2-1 TRBV29-1 - CSLTLAPHVNEQFF TGCAGCCTAACACTAGCGCCGCATGTCAATGAGCAGTTCTTC
- TRBJ2-3 TRBV5-1 many CASSPASPDTQYF TGCGCCAGCAGCCCGGCTAGCCCAGATACGCAGTATTTT
- TRBJ2-6 TRBV20-1 - CSAKVISGANVLTF TGCAGTGCTAAGGTCATCTCTGGGGCCAACGTCCTGACTTTC
- TRBJ1-1 TRBV7-3 - CASSLFENTEAFF TGTGCCAGCAGCTTATTCGAGAACACTGAAGCTTTCTTT
- TRBJ1-1 TRBV5-1 once CASSPRPGDTEAFF TGCGCCAGCAGCCCCCGGCCAGGGGACACTGAAGCTTTCTTT
- TRBJ2-7 TRBV12-3/TRBV12-4 few CASSFGIRAEQYF TGTGCCAGCAGTTTCGGGATCCGGGCCGAGCAGTACTTC
- TRBJ2-2 TRBV4-2 once CASSQRAGQNTGELFF TGTGCCAGCAGCCAAAGGGCGGGACAGAACACCGGGGAGCTGTTTTTT
TRBD2 TRBJ2-1 TRBV11-2 - CASSQGWVAGSYNEQFF TGTGCCAGCAGCCAGGGTTGGGTAGCGGGAAGTTACAATGAGCAGTTCTTC
- TRBJ2-1 TRBV7-2 few CASSPGHPIPYNEQFF TGTGCCAGCAGCCCGGGACACCCAATTCCCTACAATGAGCAGTTCTTC
- TRBJ1-3 TRBV3-1 once CASSQVAGLKSGNTIYF TGTGCCAGCAGCCAAGTCGCAGGGCTGAAGTCTGGAAACACCATATATTTT